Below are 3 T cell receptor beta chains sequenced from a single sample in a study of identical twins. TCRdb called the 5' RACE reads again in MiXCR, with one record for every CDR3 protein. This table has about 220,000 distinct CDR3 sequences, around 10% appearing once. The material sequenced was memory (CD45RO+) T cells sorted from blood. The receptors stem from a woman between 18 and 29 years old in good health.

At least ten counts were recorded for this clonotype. CDR3 nucleotide sequence: TGTGCCAGCAAGGGAGGGCTAGCCGGGGACGAGCAGTACTTC. Translated: CASKGGLAGDEQYF. The chain has TRBV6-1 and TRBJ2-7; 7 bases are a match to TRBD2. Germline V gene sequence: CDR1 MNHNS, CDR2 SASEGT. The V gene end was trimmed by 7 bases and the J gene end by 5 bases; junction bases not matched to a gene: 11. This CDR3 contains 14 residues.

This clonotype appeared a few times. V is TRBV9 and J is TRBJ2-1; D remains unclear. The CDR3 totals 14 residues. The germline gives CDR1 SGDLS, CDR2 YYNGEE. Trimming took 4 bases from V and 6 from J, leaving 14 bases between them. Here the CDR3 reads CASSSRWTSNEQFF. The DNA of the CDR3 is TGTGCCAGCAGCTCCCGGTGGACCTCCAATGAGCAGTTCTTC.

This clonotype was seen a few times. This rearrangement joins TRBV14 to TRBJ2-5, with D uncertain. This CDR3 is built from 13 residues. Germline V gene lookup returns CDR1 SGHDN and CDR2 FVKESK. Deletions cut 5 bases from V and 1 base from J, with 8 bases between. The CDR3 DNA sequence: TGTGCCAGCAGCATATACTTCCAAGAGACCCAGTACTTC. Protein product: CASSIYFQETQYF.